This TCR beta chain stems from a study of blood T cell repertoires in COVID-19. The data were produced by immunoSEQ multiplex PCR, yet TCRdb's version contains in-frame clones alone and is incomplete. The repertoire holds some 520,000 clones, with roughly nine tenths as singletons. The germline gives CDR1 SGHTS, CDR2 YDEGEE. V was clipped by 4 bases and J by 1 base; unmatched bases: 12. The CDR3 covers 17 residues. Material: peripheral blood. The chain carries TRBV5-8 and TRBJ2-3; 7 bases line up with TRBD2. This receptor was taken from a man aged 18 to 30 with COVID-19, enrolled during active disease. CDR3 sequence: CASSPRIGGGGTDTQYF. The CDR3 DNA follows: TGTGCCAGCAGCCCGCGGATTGGCGGGGGAGGCACAGATACGCAGTATTTT.